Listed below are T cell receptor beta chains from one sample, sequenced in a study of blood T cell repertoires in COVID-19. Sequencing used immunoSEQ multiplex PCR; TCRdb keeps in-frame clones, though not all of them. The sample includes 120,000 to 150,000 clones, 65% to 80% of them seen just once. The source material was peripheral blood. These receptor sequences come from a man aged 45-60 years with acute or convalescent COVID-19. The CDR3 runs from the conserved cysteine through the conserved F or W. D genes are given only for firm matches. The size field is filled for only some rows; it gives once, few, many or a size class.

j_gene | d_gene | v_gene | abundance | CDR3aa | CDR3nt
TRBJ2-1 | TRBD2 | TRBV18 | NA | CASSPPLAGGTYNEQFF | TGTGCCAGCTCACCACCCCTAGCGGGGGGTACCTACAATGAGCAGTTCTTC
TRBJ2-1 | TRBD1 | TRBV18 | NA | CASSPGQYNEQFF | TGTGCCAGCTCACCGGGACAGTACAATGAGCAGTTCTTC
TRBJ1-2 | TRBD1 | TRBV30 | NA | CAWSIGQGSFYGYTF | TGTGCCTGGAGTATTGGACAGGGATCTTTCTATGGCTACACCTTC
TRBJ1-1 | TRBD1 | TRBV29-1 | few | CSVGDRAGTEAFF | TGCAGCGTAGGGGACAGGGCCGGCACTGAAGCTTTCTTT
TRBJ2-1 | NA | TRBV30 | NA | CATTGLDHNEQFF | TGTGCCACTACAGGGCTGGACCACAATGAGCAGTTCTTC
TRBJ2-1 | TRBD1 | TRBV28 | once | CASSRRPTGATYNEQFF | TGTGCCAGCAGCCGACGCCCGACAGGGGCAACCTACAATGAGCAGTTCTTC
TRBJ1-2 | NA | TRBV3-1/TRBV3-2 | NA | CASSPARGGAYGYTF | TGTGCCAGCAGCCCCGCCCGGGGAGGGGCCTATGGCTACACCTTC
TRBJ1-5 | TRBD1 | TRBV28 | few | CASSPGQYNQPQHF | TGTGCCAGCAGCCCGGGACAGTACAATCAGCCCCAGCATTTT
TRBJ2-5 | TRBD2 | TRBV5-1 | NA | CASSALAGGGETQYF | TGCGCCAGCAGCGCACTAGCGGGGGGCGGGGAGACCCAGTACTTC
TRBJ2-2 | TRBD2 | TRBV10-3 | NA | CAISRTSGGPNTGELFF | TGTGCCATCAGTCGGACTAGCGGGGGCCCTAACACCGGGGAGCTGTTTTTT
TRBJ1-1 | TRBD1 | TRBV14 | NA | CASSQDSRTGGTAFF | TGTGCCAGCAGCCAAGATTCACGAACAGGGGGCACAGCTTTCTTT
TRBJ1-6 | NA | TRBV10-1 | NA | CASSRSGNSPLHF | TGCGCCAGCAGTAGATCCGGGAATTCACCCCTCCACTTT
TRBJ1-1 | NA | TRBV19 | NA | CASRGFTEAFF | TGTGCCAGCAGGGGTTTCACTGAAGCTTTCTTT
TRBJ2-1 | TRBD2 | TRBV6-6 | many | CASSRSRAGVGYNEQFF | TGTGCCAGCAGCCGAAGCCGTGCGGGGGTCGGCTACAATGAGCAGTTCTTC
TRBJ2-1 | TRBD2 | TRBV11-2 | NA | CARGGRGYNEQFF | TGTGCCAGGGGAGGGCGGGGCTACAATGAGCAGTTCTTC
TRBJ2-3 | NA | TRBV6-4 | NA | CASSDDITDTQYF | TGTGCCAGCAGTGATGACATCACAGATACGCAGTATTTT
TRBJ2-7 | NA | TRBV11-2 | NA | CASSLEQGMNEQYF | TGTGCCAGCAGCTTAGAACAGGGAATGAACGAGCAGTACTTC
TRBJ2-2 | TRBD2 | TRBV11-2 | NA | CASRGTIGGGSGELFF | TGTGCCAGCAGGGGGACTATTGGCGGGGGTTCAGGGGAGCTGTTTTTT
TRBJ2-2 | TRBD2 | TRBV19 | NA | CASSLAGGPQSGELFF | TGTGCCAGTAGTCTAGCGGGGGGGCCTCAGTCCGGGGAGCTGTTTTTT
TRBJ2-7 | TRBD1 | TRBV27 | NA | CASSLSRGQYEQYF | TGTGCCAGCAGTTTAAGCAGGGGGCAGTACGAGCAGTACTTC
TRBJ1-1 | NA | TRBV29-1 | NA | CSANGQPNTEAFF | TGCAGCGCTAACGGACAGCCGAACACTGAAGCTTTCTTT
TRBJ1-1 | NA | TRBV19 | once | CASTMGGLEAFF | TGTGCCAGTACAATGGGGGGGTTGGAAGCTTTCTTT
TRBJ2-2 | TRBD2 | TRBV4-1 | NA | CASSQEPGLAGGNTGELFF | TGCGCCAGCAGCCAAGAGCCGGGACTAGCGGGGGGCAACACCGGGGAGCTGTTTTTT
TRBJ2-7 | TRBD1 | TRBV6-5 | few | CASSNPGTGLYF | TGTGCCAGCAGCAACCCCGGGACAGGCTTATACTTC
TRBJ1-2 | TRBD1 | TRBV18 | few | CASSSGQGNPYGYTF | TGTGCCAGCTCATCGGGACAGGGGAATCCCTATGGCTACACCTTC
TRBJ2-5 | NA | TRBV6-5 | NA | CASGAGAPTAETQYF | TGTGCCAGCGGGGCGGGGGCACCTACGGCAGAGACCCAGTACTTC
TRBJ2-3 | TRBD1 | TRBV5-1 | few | CASSLGDRVTDTQYF | TGCGCCAGCAGCTTGGGGGACAGGGTCACAGATACGCAGTATTTT
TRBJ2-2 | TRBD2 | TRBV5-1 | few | CARSAGRLAGGYTGELFF | TGCGCCCGCAGCGCGGGCCGACTAGCGGGGGGCTACACCGGGGAGCTGTTTTTT
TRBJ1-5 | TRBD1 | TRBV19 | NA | CASSGTGDIWNQPQHF | TGTGCCAGCAGCGGGACAGGGGATATTTGGAATCAGCCCCAGCATTTT
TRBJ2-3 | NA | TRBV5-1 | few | CASSLTSSTDTQYF | TGCGCCAGCAGCTTGACTAGCAGCACAGATACGCAGTATTTT
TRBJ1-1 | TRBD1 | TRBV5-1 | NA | CASMKGANTEAFF | TGCGCCAGCATGAAGGGGGCGAACACTGAAGCTTTCTTT
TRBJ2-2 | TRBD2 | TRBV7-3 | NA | CASSLTSGGTGELFF | TGTGCCAGCAGCTTAACGTCCGGGGGGACCGGGGAGCTGTTTTTT
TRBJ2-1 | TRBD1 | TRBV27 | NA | CASSFRREGTGVTNEQFF | TGTGCCAGCAGTTTTAGAAGAGAAGGGACAGGGGTGACCAATGAGCAGTTCTTC